These T cell receptor beta chains were read from a single sample in a study of T-cell memory formation after mild COVID-19. From the 5' RACE reads, TCRdb called clonotypes with MiXCR, one entry per CDR3 protein. The data show over 350,000 distinct CDR3 sequences, approximately 15% seen once. The sample was PBMCs or a T cell subset sorted from them (not recorded which). Every receptor here comes from a man aged 18 to 30 who had mild COVID-19 (a few samples of this study predate the infection). Cell type and time point are not known. Both conserved end residues are part of each CDR3. The D gene is left open where the match is weak. The listing skips clone size in some rows; elsewhere it reads once, few, many or a size class.

NA	TRBV6-2/TRBV6-3	few	TRBJ2-2	CASSYSAGAYTGELFF	TGTGCCAGCAGTTACTCTGCGGGGGCTTACACCGGGGAGCTGTTTTTT
NA	TRBV6-2/TRBV6-3	few	TRBJ2-5	CASSDLWQGIQETQYF	TGTGCCAGCAGTGACCTTTGGCAGGGGATCCAAGAGACCCAGTACTTC
NA	TRBV4-3	NA	TRBJ1-1	CASSQGPGKDTEAFF	TGCGCCAGCAGCCAAGGGCCGGGCAAGGACACTGAAGCTTTCTTT
TRBD1	TRBV6-2/TRBV6-3	few	TRBJ2-2	CASTPRTGGYTGELFF	TGTGCCAGCACTCCCCGGACAGGGGGCTACACCGGGGAGCTGTTTTTT
TRBD1	TRBV4-2	NA	TRBJ1-2	CASSRLDRGPADGYTF	TGTGCCAGCAGCCGACTCGACAGGGGCCCTGCAGATGGCTACACCTTC
TRBD1	TRBV20-1	medium-sized	TRBJ1-5	CSARDRTGGGHQPQHF	TGCAGTGCTAGAGATCGGACAGGGGGAGGGCATCAGCCCCAGCATTTT
TRBD1	TRBV29-1	few	TRBJ1-1	CSVVGQGVEAFF	TGCAGCGTTGTCGGGCAGGGGGTTGAAGCTTTCTTT
NA	TRBV7-8	few	TRBJ2-3	CASSRATDTQYF	TGTGCCAGCAGCCGAGCCACAGATACGCAGTATTTT
NA	TRBV2	NA	TRBJ1-6	CASAANSLHF	TGTGCCAGCGCGGCTAATAGCCTCCACTTT
NA	TRBV6-1	NA	TRBJ1-2	CASSEGTPYYGYTF	TGTGCCAGCAGTGAAGGGACACCTTACTATGGCTACACCTTC
NA	TRBV6-1	many	TRBJ2-7	CASRTTYEQYF	TGTGCCAGCAGAACGACCTACGAGCAGTACTTC
TRBD2	TRBV9	few	TRBJ2-7	CASNRGGSYSYEQYF	TGTGCCAGCAACCGCGGGGGGTCCTATTCCTACGAGCAGTACTTC
NA	TRBV19	NA	TRBJ1-2	CASSSPGHLAPTF	TGTGCCAGTAGCTCGCCGGGACACCTTGCTCCCACCTTC
NA	TRBV6-5	few	TRBJ1-2	CASSPVQGERAYGYTF	TGTGCCAGCAGTCCCGTGCAGGGCGAGAGGGCCTATGGCTACACCTTC
TRBD1	TRBV29-1	few	TRBJ1-2	CSVEGRDRGRRTDGYTF	TGCAGCGTTGAAGGCCGGGACAGGGGTAGGCGTACTGATGGCTACACCTTC
NA	TRBV7-2	NA	TRBJ1-5	CASSLGVYKNQPQHF	TGTGCCAGCAGCTTGGGTGTATACAAGAATCAGCCCCAGCATTTT
TRBD1	TRBV28	NA	TRBJ1-1	CASRRQGIPEAFF	TGTGCCAGCCGACGACAGGGGATCCCTGAAGCTTTCTTT
NA	TRBV2	few	TRBJ2-3	CASSGGKVRDTQYF	TGTGCCAGCAGTGGCGGGAAGGTGAGAGATACGCAGTATTTT
TRBD1	TRBV12-3/TRBV12-4	NA	TRBJ1-1	CASRPTDRASPEAFF	TGTGCCAGCAGGCCCACCGACAGGGCATCCCCTGAAGCTTTCTTT
TRBD1	TRBV7-9	many	TRBJ2-4	CASSPPGQGVYIQYF	TGTGCCAGCAGCCCGCCGGGACAGGGAGTTTACATTCAGTACTTC
NA	TRBV7-6	few	TRBJ2-7	CASSSWAGPHRYEQYF	TGTGCCAGCAGTTCCTGGGCAGGGCCCCACCGCTACGAGCAGTACTTC
TRBD2	TRBV7-8	NA	TRBJ2-3	CASSLPRLSGGSTDTQYF	TGTGCCAGCAGCTTACCGAGATTAAGCGGGGGGAGCACAGATACGCAGTATTTT
NA	TRBV7-8	few	TRBJ2-7	CASSFGGLSYEQYF	TGTGCCAGCAGCTTCGGGGGGCTCTCCTACGAGCAGTACTTC
NA	TRBV5-1	NA	TRBJ1-5	CASSLDVQSSNQPQHF	TGCGCCAGCAGCTTGGACGTTCAGAGTAGCAATCAGCCCCAGCATTTT
NA	TRBV4-1	NA	TRBJ2-1	CASRGAGMDYNEQFF	TGCGCCAGCAGAGGGGCAGGGATGGATTACAATGAGCAGTTCTTC
NA	TRBV3-1	many	TRBJ1-1	CASSQRVNTEAFF	TGTGCCAGCAGCCAAAGGGTGAACACTGAAGCTTTCTTT
NA	TRBV4-3	many	TRBJ2-5	CASSQDLVSGKTQYF	TGCGCCAGCAGCCAAGATTTAGTAAGCGGCAAGACCCAGTACTTC
TRBD2	TRBV29-1	NA	TRBJ2-3	CSVEGEGRGGRDTQYF	TGCAGCGTTGAAGGGGAGGGGCGGGGTGGTAGAGATACGCAGTATTTT
NA	TRBV12-3/TRBV12-4	NA	TRBJ1-2	CASSLGGTGGYGYTF	TGTGCCAGCAGTTTAGGAGGGACCGGCGGCTATGGCTACACCTTC